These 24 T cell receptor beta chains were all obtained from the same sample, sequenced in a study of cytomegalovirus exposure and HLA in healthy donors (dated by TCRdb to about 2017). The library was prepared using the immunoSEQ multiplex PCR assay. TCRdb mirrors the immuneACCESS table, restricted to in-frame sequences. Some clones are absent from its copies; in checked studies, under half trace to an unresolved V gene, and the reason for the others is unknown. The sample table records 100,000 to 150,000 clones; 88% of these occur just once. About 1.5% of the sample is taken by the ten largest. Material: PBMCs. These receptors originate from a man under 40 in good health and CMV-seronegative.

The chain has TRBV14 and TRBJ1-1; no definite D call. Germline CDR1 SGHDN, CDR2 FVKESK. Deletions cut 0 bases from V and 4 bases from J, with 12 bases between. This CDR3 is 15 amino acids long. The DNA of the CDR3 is TGTGCCAGCAGCCAAGATCGGGGAGGCGGCACTGAAGCTTTCTTT. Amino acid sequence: CASSQDRGGGTEAFF.

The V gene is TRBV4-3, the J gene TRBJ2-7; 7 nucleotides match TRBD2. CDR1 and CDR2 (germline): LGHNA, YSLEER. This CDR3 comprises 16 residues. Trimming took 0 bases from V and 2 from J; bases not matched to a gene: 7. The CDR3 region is CASSQDKSAGAYEQYF. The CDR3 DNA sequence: TGCGCCAGCAGCCAAGATAAGTCGGCGGGAGCCTACGAGCAGTACTTC.

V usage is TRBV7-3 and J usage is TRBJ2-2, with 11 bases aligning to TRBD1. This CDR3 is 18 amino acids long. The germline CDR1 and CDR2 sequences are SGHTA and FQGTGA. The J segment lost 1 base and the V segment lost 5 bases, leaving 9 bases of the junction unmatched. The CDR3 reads CASSPGQGAQGNTGELFF. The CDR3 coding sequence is TGTGCCAGCAGCCCTGGACAGGGGGCTCAGGGGAACACCGGGGAGCTGTTTTTT. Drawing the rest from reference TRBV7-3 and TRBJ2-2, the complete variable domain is GAGVSQTPSNKVTEKGKYVELRCDPISGHTALYWYRQSLGQGPEFLIYFQGTGAADDSGLPNDRFFAVRPEGSVSTLKIQRTERGDSAVYLCASSPGQGAQGNTGELFFGEGSRLTVL.

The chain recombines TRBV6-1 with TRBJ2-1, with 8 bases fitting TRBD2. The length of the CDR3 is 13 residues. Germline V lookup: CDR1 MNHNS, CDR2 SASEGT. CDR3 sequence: CKTTGTSLNEQFF. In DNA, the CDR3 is TGTAAGACAACCGGGACTAGTTTGAATGAGCAGTTCTTC.

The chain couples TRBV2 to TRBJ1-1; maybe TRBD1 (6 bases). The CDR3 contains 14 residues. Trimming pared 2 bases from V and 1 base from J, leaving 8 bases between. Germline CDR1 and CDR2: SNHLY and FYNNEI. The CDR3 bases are TGTGCCAGCAGTGAAACAGGGTCGAACACTGAAGCTTTCTTT. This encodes CASSETGSNTEAFF.

CDR3 DNA: TGCAGTATAGACAGCAACACTGAAGCTTTCTTT. Residues: CSIDSNTEAFF. The chain links TRBV20-1 to TRBJ1-1; tentatively, D is TRBD1 (5 bases). CDR1 is DFQATT and CDR2 is SNEGSKA in the germline V gene (reference sequence). The CDR3 loop spans 11 amino acids. The V end was cut by 8 bases, the J end by 2 bases, with 9 bases between.

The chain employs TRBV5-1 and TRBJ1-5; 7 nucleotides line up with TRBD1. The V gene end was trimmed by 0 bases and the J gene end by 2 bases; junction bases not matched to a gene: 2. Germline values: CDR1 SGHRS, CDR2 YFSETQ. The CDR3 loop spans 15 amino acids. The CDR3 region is CASSLEGARNQPQHF. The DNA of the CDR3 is TGCGCCAGCAGCTTGGAGGGGGCGCGCAATCAGCCCCAGCATTTT.

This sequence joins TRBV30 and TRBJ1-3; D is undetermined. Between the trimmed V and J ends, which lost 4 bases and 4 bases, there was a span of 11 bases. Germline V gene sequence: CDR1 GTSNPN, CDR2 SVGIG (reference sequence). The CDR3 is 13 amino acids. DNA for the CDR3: TGTGCCTGGACGACTGACGGAGGAAACACCATATATTTT. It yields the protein CAWTTDGGNTIYF.

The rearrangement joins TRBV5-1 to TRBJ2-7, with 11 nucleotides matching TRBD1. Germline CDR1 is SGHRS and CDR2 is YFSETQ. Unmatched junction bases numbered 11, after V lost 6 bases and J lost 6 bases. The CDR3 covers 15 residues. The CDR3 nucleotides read TGCGCCAGCACCCTTGGTGGGACAGGGGGAGGCGAGCAGTACTTC. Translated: CASTLGGTGGGEQYF.

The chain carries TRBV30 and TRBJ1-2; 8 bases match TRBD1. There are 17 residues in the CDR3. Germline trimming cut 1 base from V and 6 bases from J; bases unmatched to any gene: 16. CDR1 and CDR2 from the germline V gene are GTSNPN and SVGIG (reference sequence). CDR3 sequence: CAWSGPNQGAKYDGYTF. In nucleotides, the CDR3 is TGTGCCTGGAGTGGCCCTAATCAGGGGGCTAAATACGATGGCTACACCTTC.

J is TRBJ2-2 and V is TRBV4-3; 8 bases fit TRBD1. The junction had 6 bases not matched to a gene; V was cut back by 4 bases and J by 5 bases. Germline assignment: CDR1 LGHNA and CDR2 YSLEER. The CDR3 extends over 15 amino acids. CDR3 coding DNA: TGCGCCAGCAGCCCCGTCGGGACAGGTACCGGGGAGCTGTTTTTT. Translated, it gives CASSPVGTGTGELFF.

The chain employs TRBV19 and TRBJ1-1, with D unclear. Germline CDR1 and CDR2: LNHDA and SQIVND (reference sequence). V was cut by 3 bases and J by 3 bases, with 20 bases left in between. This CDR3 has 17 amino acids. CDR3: CASSIQAWGGGDTEAFF. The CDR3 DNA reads TGTGCCAGTAGTATCCAAGCATGGGGAGGTGGAGACACTGAAGCTTTCTTT.

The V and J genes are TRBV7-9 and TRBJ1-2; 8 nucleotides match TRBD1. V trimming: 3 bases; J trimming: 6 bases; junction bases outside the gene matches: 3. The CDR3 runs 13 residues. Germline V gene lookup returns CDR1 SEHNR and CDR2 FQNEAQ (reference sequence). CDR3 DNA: TGTGCCAGCAGCTTGGACAGGGTGGATGGCTACACCTTC. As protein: CASSLDRVDGYTF. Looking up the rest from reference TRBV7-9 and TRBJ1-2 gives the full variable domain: DTGVSQNPRHKITKRGQNVTFRCDPISEHNRLYWYRQTLGQGPEFLTYFQNEAQLEKSRLLSDRFSAERPKGSFSTLEIQRTEQGDSAMYLCASSLDRVDGYTFGSGTRLTVV.

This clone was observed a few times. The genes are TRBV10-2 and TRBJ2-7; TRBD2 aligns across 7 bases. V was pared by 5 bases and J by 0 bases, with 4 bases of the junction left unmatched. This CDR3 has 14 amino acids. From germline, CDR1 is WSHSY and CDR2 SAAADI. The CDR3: CASSLAGRSYEQYF. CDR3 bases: TGCGCCAGCAGTTTAGCGGGTCGCTCCTACGAGCAGTACTTC.

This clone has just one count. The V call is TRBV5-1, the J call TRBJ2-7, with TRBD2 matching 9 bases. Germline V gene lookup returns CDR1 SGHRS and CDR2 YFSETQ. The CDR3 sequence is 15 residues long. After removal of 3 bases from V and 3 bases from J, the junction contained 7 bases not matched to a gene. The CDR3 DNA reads TGCGCCAGCAGCTCCCAGACTAGCGGTGACTACGAGCAGTACTTC. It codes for CASSSQTSGDYEQYF.

The CDR3 loop is CASSLYQRNTSNYGYTF. The CDR3 DNA follows: TGTGCCAGCAGCTTATACCAGCGGAACACCTCTAACTATGGCTACACCTTC. V gene TRBV7-6 combines with J gene TRBJ1-2; no reliable D call. Germline V gives CDR1 SGHVS, CDR2 FNYEAQ. The V end was cut by 2 bases, the J end by 0 bases, with 16 bases between. There are 17 residues in the CDR3.

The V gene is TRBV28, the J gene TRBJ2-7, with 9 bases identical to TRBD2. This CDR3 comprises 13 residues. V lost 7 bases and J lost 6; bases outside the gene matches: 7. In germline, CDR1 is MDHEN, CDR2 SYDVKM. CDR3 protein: CASTSSGVGEQYF. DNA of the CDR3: TGTGCCAGCACCTCTAGCGGGGTCGGCGAGCAGTACTTC.

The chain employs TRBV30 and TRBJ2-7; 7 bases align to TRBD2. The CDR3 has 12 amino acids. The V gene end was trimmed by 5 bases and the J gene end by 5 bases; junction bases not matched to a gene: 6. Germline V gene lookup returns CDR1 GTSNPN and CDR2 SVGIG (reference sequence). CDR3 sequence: CAWGPAGDEQYF. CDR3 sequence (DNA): TGTGCCTGGGGGCCGGCGGGGGACGAGCAGTACTTC.

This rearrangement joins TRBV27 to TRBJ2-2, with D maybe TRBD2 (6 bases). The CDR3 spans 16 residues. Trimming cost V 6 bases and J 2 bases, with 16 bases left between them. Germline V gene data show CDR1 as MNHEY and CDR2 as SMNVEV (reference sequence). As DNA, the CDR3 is TGTGCCAGCAGACCTCCGGGCGGGGTAAACACCGGGGAGCTGTTTTTT. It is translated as CASRPPGGVNTGELFF.

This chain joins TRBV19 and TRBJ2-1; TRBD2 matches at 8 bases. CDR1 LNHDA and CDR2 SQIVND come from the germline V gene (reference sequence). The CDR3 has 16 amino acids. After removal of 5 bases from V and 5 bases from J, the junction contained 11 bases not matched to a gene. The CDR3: CASSRERLAGHNEQFF. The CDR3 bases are TGTGCCAGTAGTCGAGAGAGGCTAGCGGGTCACAATGAGCAGTTCTTC.

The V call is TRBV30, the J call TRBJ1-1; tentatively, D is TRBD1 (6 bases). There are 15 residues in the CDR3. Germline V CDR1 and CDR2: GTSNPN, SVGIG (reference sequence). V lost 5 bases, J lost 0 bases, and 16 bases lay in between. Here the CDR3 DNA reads TGTGCCTGGGGTACTCCGGGACACTTGAACACTGAAGCTTTCTTT. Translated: CAWGTPGHLNTEAFF.

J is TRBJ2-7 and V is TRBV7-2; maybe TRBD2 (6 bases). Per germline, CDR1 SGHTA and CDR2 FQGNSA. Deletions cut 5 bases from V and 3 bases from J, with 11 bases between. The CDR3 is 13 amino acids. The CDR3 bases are TGTGCCAGCAGCACAAACGGGGGCTACGAGCAGTACTTC. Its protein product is CASSTNGGYEQYF.

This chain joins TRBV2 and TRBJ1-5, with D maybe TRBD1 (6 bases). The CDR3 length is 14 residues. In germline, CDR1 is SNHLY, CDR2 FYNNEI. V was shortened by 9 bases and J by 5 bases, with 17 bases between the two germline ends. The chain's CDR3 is CASTTDSFYQPQHF. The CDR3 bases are TGTGCCAGTACGACGGACAGTTTTTATCAGCCCCAGCATTTT.

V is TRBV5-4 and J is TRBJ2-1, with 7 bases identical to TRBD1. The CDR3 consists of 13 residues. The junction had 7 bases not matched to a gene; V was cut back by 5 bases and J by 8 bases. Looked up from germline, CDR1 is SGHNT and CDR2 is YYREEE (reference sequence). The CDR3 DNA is TGTGCCAGCAGTAAACGGGACAGCGATGAGCAGTTCTTC. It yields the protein CASSKRDSDEQFF.